Below are 24 T cell receptor beta chains sequenced from a single sample in a study of T cell responses to AZD1222 COVID-19 vaccine. The data were produced by immunoSEQ multiplex PCR, yet TCRdb's version contains in-frame clones alone and is incomplete. The repertoire holds around 180,000 clones, with around 93% as singletons. This sample comprised peripheral blood, obtained on day 0 of AZD1222 vaccination. The source of these receptors is an adult in good health.

Turning to this clone: A much larger clone differs from this one at a single base, so this may be a read error. The chain recombines TRBV2 with TRBJ1-1; the match to TRBD1 covers 7 bases. This CDR3 is built from 13 residues. CDR1 SNHLY and CDR2 FYNNEI come from the germline V gene. V was pared by 6 bases and J by 1 base, with 2 bases of the junction left unmatched. DNA of the CDR3: TGTGCCAGCAGCCAGGGGGGGAACACTGAAGCTTTCTTT. This codes for CASSQGGNTEAFF.

This chain joins TRBV7-6 and TRBJ2-5; 12 bases fit TRBD2. The ends lost 1 base at V and 5 bases at J; junction bases unmatched: 2. From germline, CDR1 is SGHVS and CDR2 FNYEAQ. This CDR3 contains 15 residues. CDR3 sequence reads: CASSLVLAGGETQYF. The CDR3, as DNA: TGTGCCAGCAGCTTAGTGCTAGCGGGAGGGGAGACCCAGTACTTC.

This clone was picked up a small number of times. The chain links TRBV21-1 to TRBJ1-5; TRBD1, the D gene given by the table, was not confirmed from the DNA. TRBV21-1 is described as a pseudogene. The CDR3 extends over 17 amino acids. The CDR3 protein is CASSKAPGEKGNQPQHF. The CDR3 DNA follows: TGTGCCAGCAGCAAAGCGCCAGGGGAGAAGGGCAATCAGCCCCAGCATTTT.

The genes are TRBV6-5 and TRBJ2-3, with 8 bases matching TRBD2. This CDR3 is 15 amino acids long. The germline V gene encodes CDR1 MNHEY and CDR2 SVGAGI. Trimming removed 3 bases from V and 5 bases from J; junction bases left unmatched: 7. The CDR3: CASSYLAGGGDTQYF. The CDR3 DNA reads TGTGCCAGCAGTTATTTGGCGGGAGGCGGAGATACGCAGTATTTT.

The chain links TRBV25-1 to TRBJ2-1, with TRBD2 matching over 9 bases. The CDR3 is made up of 13 amino acids. V was clipped by 7 bases and J by 5 bases; unmatched bases: 3. Per the germline V gene, CDR1 is MGHDK and CDR2 is SYGVNS. The CDR3 DNA sequence: TGTGCCAGCACTAGCGGGAAACACAATGAGCAGTTCTTC. As protein: CASTSGKHNEQFF.

This clone was picked up one time. The CDR3 here is CASQKGTSPYEQYF. CDR3 DNA sequence: TGTGCCAGCCAAAAGGGGACTAGTCCCTACGAGCAGTACTTC. The rearrangement joins TRBV13 to TRBJ2-7; 8 nucleotides match TRBD2. V lost 8 bases to trimming and J lost 2 bases; unmatched junction nucleotides: 8. CDR3 length equals 14 residues. The germline gives CDR1 PRHDT, CDR2 FYEKMQ (reference sequence).

The V call is TRBV9, the J call TRBJ2-7; 10 bases match TRBD1. V shed 3 bases and J 2 bases; nucleotides not matched to a gene: 8. Germline assignment: CDR1 SGDLS and CDR2 YYNGEE. The CDR3 totals 16 residues. The CDR3 loop is CASSALDRGPTYEQYF. CDR3 sequence (DNA): TGTGCCAGCAGCGCTCTAGACAGGGGGCCTACCTACGAGCAGTACTTC. Supplemented by reference TRBV9 and TRBJ2-7, the full variable domain reads DSGVTQTPKHLITATGQRVTLRCSPRSGDLSVYWYQQSLDQGLQFLIQYYNGEERAKGNILERFSAQQFPDLHSELNLSSLELGDSALYFCASSALDRGPTYEQYFGPGTRLTVT.

The chain joins TRBV5-1 to TRBJ2-1; TRBD1 matches 7 bases. In germline, CDR1 is SGHRS, CDR2 YFSETQ. This CDR3 contains 16 residues. Trimming at V came to 0 bases and at J to 4 bases, leaving 7 bases not matched to a gene. The CDR3 reads CASSLALGQKYNEQFF. CDR3 DNA: TGCGCCAGCAGCTTGGCCTTGGGACAGAAGTACAATGAGCAGTTCTTC.

This clone has just one count. The J gene is TRBJ2-7, the V gene TRBV11-2; a possible D gene is TRBD2 (6 bases). Germline CDR1 and CDR2: SGHAT and FQNNGV. The CDR3 has 15 amino acids. The V end was cut by 0 bases, the J end by 3 bases, with 12 bases between. In nucleotides, the CDR3 is TGTGCCAGCAGCTTAGAGTGGGGGGACCACTACGAGCAGTACTTC. This encodes CASSLEWGDHYEQYF.

The chain combines TRBV28 with TRBJ1-5; the D gene is possibly TRBD1 (5 bases). The CDR3 spans 17 residues. Germline CDR1 and CDR2: MDHEN and SYDVKM. Trimming took off 3 bases at V and 0 bases at J, with 15 bases between the two ends. In nucleotides, the CDR3 is TGTGCCAGCAGTTTCGGACGGGGGGGACGTAGCAATCAGCCCCAGCATTTT. Its protein is CASSFGRGGRSNQPQHF.

The chain is built from TRBV12-5 and TRBJ2-7, with D tentatively TRBD1 or TRBD2 (5 bases each). Trimming left V 3 bases short and J 3 bases short, with 18 bases between. Germline V gene lookup returns CDR1 LGHNT and CDR2 FRNRAP. The CDR3 is 16 residues long. The CDR3 sequence: CASGLYPGQAHYEQYF. The CDR3, as DNA: TGTGCTAGTGGTTTATACCCGGGGCAGGCCCACTACGAGCAGTACTTC.

J is TRBJ2-7 and V is TRBV4-1; D is tentatively TRBD1 or TRBD2 (7 bases each). The CDR3 spans 17 residues. CDR1 and CDR2 (germline): MGHRA, YSYEKL. With 0 bases removed from V and 3 bases from J, the gap between germline ends came to 18 bases. CDR3 in amino acids: CASSQDERDSGFYEQYF. The CDR3 DNA is TGCGCCAGCAGCCAAGATGAGCGGGACAGCGGCTTCTACGAGCAGTACTTC.

This chain connects TRBV19 to TRBJ2-7, with D hard to call. This CDR3 has 13 amino acids. The germline gives CDR1 LNHDA, CDR2 SQIVND (reference sequence). Trimming took off 8 bases at V and 0 bases at J, with 11 bases between the two ends. The chain's CDR3 is CASAPQSSYEQYF. DNA for the CDR3: TGTGCCAGTGCTCCCCAAAGCTCCTACGAGCAGTACTTC.

The gene calls are TRBV5-1 and TRBJ2-1, with D maybe TRBD1 (5 bases). This CDR3 comprises 15 residues. Germline V gene sequence: CDR1 SGHRS, CDR2 YFSETQ. V gave up 4 bases and J gave up 4 bases, with 15 bases separating them. CDR3 loop: CASSPGWGLYNEQFF. CDR3 sequence (DNA): TGCGCCAGCAGCCCGGGTTGGGGCCTTTACAATGAGCAGTTCTTC.

The chain uses TRBV25-1 and TRBJ2-3, with D unresolved. CDR3 length equals 13 residues. The germline gives CDR1 MGHDK, CDR2 SYGVNS. V lost 6 bases and J lost 4, with 11 bases in between. Here the CDR3 reads CASRGPSPDTQYF. Written as DNA, the CDR3 is TGTGCCAGCAGAGGACCGTCCCCAGATACGCAGTATTTT.

V gene TRBV2 combines with J gene TRBJ2-5; D unclear. CDR1 is SNHLY and CDR2 is FYNNEI in the germline V gene. The CDR3 sequence is 13 residues long. The V end lost 10 bases, the J end lost 0 bases, and 12 bases lay between the germline ends. CDR3 DNA sequence: TGTGCCACCCAAGGTGCGGACCAAGAGACCCAGTACTTC. This gives the protein CATQGADQETQYF.

The rearrangement uses TRBV27 and TRBJ2-2, with no clear D. The CDR3 has 12 residues. Germline V lookup: CDR1 MNHEY, CDR2 SMNVEV (reference sequence). Deletions cut 3 bases from V and 7 bases from J, with 6 bases between. CDR3 loop: CASSLTNGELFF. CDR3 bases: TGTGCCAGCAGTTTGACGAACGGGGAGCTGTTTTTT.

The rearrangement joins TRBV19 to TRBJ1-2; D gene uncertain. V lost 5 bases, J lost 7 bases, and 17 bases lay in between. The length of the CDR3 is 14 residues. The germline gives CDR1 LNHDA, CDR2 SQIVND (reference sequence). Here the CDR3 reads CASSPRGGSVGYTF. The DNA of the CDR3 is TGTGCCAGTAGTCCCCGTGGAGGGAGCGTTGGCTACACCTTC. The full variable domain, its missing parts supplied by reference TRBV19 and TRBJ1-2, is DGGITQSPKYLFRKEGQNVTLSCEQNLNHDAMYWYRQDPGQGLRLIYYSQIVNDFQKGDIAEGYSVSREKKESFPLTVTSAQKNPTAFYLCASSPRGGSVGYTFGSGTRLTVV.

The chain's CDR3 is CASSWRTEAFF. The CDR3 coding sequence is TGTGCCAGCAGTTGGAGGACTGAAGCTTTCTTT. The genes are TRBV12-3 or TRBV12-4 and TRBJ1-1; D is uncertain. Trimming took 4 bases from V and 5 from J, leaving 5 bases between them. The CDR3 contains 11 residues.

The chain carries TRBV7-3 and TRBJ1-4; a possible D gene is TRBD1 (5 bases). V was trimmed by 5 bases and J by 13 bases, leaving 23 bases between them. The CDR3 spans 15 residues. Germline assignment: CDR1 SGHTA and CDR2 FQGTGA. CDR3 residues: CASSINDSPLLRLFF. The CDR3 coding sequence is TGTGCCAGCAGCATAAACGACAGCCCACTCCTTCGACTGTTTTTT.

V is TRBV28 and J is TRBJ1-2; D is possibly TRBD1 (6 bases). This CDR3 contains 13 residues. Trimming stripped 7 bases from V and 7 bases from J, with 16 bases between. Germline V gene sequence: CDR1 MDHEN, CDR2 SYDVKM. The chain's CDR3 is CASIGGLLGGYTF. CDR3 DNA: TGTGCCAGCATAGGGGGGCTTTTGGGTGGCTACACCTTC.

Notes on this clone: An end of the junction differs from the germline gene, which may be a read error. The V call is TRBV7-7, the J call TRBJ2-5; 10 bases are a match to TRBD1. Germline V gene sequence: CDR1 SSHAT, CDR2 FNYEAQ (reference sequence). The CDR3 spans 19 residues. The CDR3 region has the DNA TGTGCTAGCAGCTTTGGTAGGGACAGGGGAACCGAGTACCAAGAGACCCAGTACTTC. As protein: CASSFGRDRGTEYQETQYF.

The chain joins TRBV14 to TRBJ2-5; D uncertain. The V and J ends lost 0 bases and 6 bases respectively, with 5 bases between them. The CDR3 runs 12 residues. Germline V gene lookup returns CDR1 SGHDN and CDR2 FVKESK. This CDR3 reads CASSQDKKTQYF. DNA for the CDR3: TGTGCCAGCAGCCAAGATAAGAAGACCCAGTACTTC. Filled out from reference TRBV14 and TRBJ2-5, the complete variable domain reads EAGVTQFPSHSVIEKGQTVTLRCDPISGHDNLYWYRRVMGKEIKFLLHFVKESKQDESGMPNNRFLAERTGGTYSTLKVQPAELEDSGVYFCASSQDKKTQYFGPGTRLLVL.

The rearrangement joins TRBV5-4 to TRBJ2-7, with 8 bases aligning to TRBD2. Germline V gene data show CDR1 as SGHNT and CDR2 as YYREEE (reference sequence). This CDR3 has 14 amino acids. V lost 7 bases to trimming and J lost 1 base; unmatched junction nucleotides: 7. The CDR3 region has the DNA TGTGCCAGCCAGGGCGCTAGCGGGTCCTACGAGCAGTACTTC. Translated, it gives CASQGASGSYEQYF.